The present T cell receptor (beta chain) was sequenced within a study of OX40 agonist ivuxolimab in advanced cancers. Germline CDR1 and CDR2: LNHDA and SQIVND (reference sequence). The ends lost 11 bases at V and 0 bases at J; junction bases unmatched: 11. The CDR3 covers 15 residues. As to this clone: The antigen is undetermined.

Findings of the study overall: Expanded clones were, on average, more numerous in CD8+ T cells than in CD4+. Not determined was the antigen specificity of the expanded peripheral T cells.

Only in-frame clones appear in the TCRdb table, and some are missing; sequencing was by immunoSEQ multiplex PCR. The table lists 90,000 to 150,000 clones, more than 80% of them singletons. The source was CD4+ or CD8+ T cells sorted from blood, collected in a trial of the OX40 agonist ivuxolimab. This receptor was taken from an adult with an advanced solid tumor such as melanoma, head and neck, liver or kidney cancer. This chain connects TRBV19 to TRBJ1-2; 8 bases are a match to TRBD1. The CDR3 sequence is CAARDRQLANYGYTF. The CDR3, as DNA: TGTGCCGCCCGGGACAGGCAGTTAGCTAACTATGGCTACACCTTC.